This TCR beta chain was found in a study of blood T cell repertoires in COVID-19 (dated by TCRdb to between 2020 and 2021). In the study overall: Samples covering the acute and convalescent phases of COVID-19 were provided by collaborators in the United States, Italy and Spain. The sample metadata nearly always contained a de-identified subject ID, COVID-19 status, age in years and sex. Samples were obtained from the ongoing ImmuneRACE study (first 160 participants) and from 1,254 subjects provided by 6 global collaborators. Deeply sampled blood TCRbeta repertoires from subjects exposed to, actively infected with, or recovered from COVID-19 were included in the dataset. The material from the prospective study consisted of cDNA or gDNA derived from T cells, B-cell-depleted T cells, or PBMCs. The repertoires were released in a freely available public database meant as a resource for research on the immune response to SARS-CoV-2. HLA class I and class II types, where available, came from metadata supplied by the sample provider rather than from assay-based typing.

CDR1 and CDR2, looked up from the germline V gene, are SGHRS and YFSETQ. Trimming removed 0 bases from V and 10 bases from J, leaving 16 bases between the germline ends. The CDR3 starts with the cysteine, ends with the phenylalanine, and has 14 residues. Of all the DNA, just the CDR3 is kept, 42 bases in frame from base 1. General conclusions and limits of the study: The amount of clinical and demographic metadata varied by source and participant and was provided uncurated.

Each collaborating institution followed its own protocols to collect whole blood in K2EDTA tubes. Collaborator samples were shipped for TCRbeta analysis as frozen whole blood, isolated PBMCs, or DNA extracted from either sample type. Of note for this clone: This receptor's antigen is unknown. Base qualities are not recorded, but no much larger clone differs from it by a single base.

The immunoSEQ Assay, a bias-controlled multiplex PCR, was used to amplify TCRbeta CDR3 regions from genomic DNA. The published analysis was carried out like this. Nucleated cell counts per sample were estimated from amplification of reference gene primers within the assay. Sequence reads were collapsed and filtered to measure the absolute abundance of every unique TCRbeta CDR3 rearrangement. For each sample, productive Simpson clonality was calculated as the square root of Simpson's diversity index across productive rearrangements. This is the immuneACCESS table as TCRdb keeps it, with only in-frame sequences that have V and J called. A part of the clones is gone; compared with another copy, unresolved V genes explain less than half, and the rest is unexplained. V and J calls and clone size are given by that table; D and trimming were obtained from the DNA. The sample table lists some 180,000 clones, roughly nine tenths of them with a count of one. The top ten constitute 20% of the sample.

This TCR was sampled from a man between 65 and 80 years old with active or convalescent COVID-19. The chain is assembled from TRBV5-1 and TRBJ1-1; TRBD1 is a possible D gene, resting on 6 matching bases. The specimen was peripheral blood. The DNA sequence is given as TGCGCCAGCAGCTTGGCGGGACAAGAGAGGGGAGCTTTCTTT. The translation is CASSLAGQERGAFF.